The 7 T cell receptor beta chains reported below all come from one sample, sequenced in a study of preoperative IRX-2 immunotherapy in early breast cancer. The repertoire was sequenced with immunoSEQ multiplex PCR; TCRdb's copy has only in-frame clones and lacks some. The data show over 30,000 clones, around 92% seen once. The treatment was: preoperative locoregional IRX-2 cytokine immunotherapy. The sample consisted of tumor tissue, taken after IRX-2 immunotherapy. The receptors derive from a human donor with breast cancer.

The rearrangement joins TRBV5-1 to TRBJ1-3, with D hard to call. Between the trimmed V and J ends, which lost 0 bases and 2 bases, there was a span of 9 bases. This CDR3 region has 15 residues. Germline loops: CDR1 SGHRS, CDR2 YFSETQ. The CDR3 bases are TGCGCCAGCAGCTTGGAAGAGGGCACTGGAAACACCATATATTTT. Translating gives CASSLEEGTGNTIYF. Looking up the rest from reference TRBV5-1 and TRBJ1-3 gives the full variable domain: KAGVTQTPRYLIKTRGQQVTLSCSPISGHRSVSWYQQTPGQGLQFLFEYFSETQRNKGNFPGRFSGRQFSNSRSEMNVSTLELGDSALYLCASSLEEGTGNTIYFGEGSWLTVV.

The chain combines TRBV12-5 with TRBJ2-1; tentative D call: TRBD2 (6 bases). CDR1 is LGHNT, CDR2 FRNRAP, per germline. The CDR3 totals 12 residues. CDR3 DNA: TGTGCCACCGGGGGATTCTACAATGAGCAGTTCTTC. Its translation: CATGGFYNEQFF.

The rearrangement joins TRBV29-1 to TRBJ1-1; D possibly corresponds to TRBD1 (5 bases). Germline V lookup: CDR1 SQVTM, CDR2 ANQGSEA. The V and J ends lost 7 bases and 6 bases respectively, with 18 bases between them. The length of the CDR3 is 13 residues. The CDR3 here is CSALSLKGAEAFF. The CDR3 DNA is TGCAGCGCTCTCAGCCTGAAAGGGGCTGAAGCTTTCTTT.

This chain uses TRBV6-8 with TRBJ2-7; 9 bases fit TRBD2. The germline V gene has CDR1 MNHGY and CDR2 SAAAGT. The length of the CDR3 is 14 residues. V lost 4 bases, J lost 5 bases, and 6 bases stayed unmatched. CDR3 in amino acids: CASSFLAGHNEQYF. The CDR3 coding sequence is TGTGCCAGCAGTTTTCTAGCGGGACATAACGAGCAGTACTTC.

Notes on this clone: One end of the junction is discordant with germline, which a read error may explain. The genes are TRBV6-8 and TRBJ1-1; D gene ambiguous. The CDR3 is 13 residues long. Germline V lookup: CDR1 MNHGY, CDR2 SAAAGT. The CDR3: CAISLAGNTEAFF. The CDR3 DNA sequence: TGTGCCATCAGTCTCGCAGGGAACACTGAAGCTTTCTTT.

This chain connects TRBV11-3 to TRBJ1-1, with 12 nucleotides matching TRBD1. The germline V gene encodes CDR1 SGHNT and CDR2 YENEEA. The CDR3 is made up of 14 amino acids. With V trimmed by 8 bases and J by 6 bases, 7 bases remained unmatched. CDR3: CASSGTGGASEAFF. Here the CDR3 DNA reads TGTGCCAGCTCGGGGACAGGGGGCGCCTCTGAAGCTTTCTTT.

The V call is TRBV28, the J call TRBJ1-4; TRBD1 matches 7 bases. Per germline, CDR1 MDHEN and CDR2 SYDVKM. This CDR3 contains 15 residues. V gave up 2 bases and J gave up 1 base; unmatched junction bases: 1. The CDR3 nucleotides are TGTGCCAGCAGTTTACGACAGGGAACTAATGAAAAACTGTTTTTT. It yields the protein CASSLRQGTNEKLFF. The entire variable domain, with the rest obtained from reference TRBV28 and TRBJ1-4, is as follows: DVKVTQSSRYLVKRTGEKVFLECVQDMDHENMFWYRQDPGLGLRLIYFSYDVKMKEKGDIPEGYSVSREKKERFSLILESASTNQTSMYLCASSLRQGTNEKLFFGSGTQLSVL.